A selection of T cell receptor beta chains follows, all from one sample in a study of blood T cell repertoires in COVID-19. The data were produced by immunoSEQ multiplex PCR, yet TCRdb's version contains in-frame clones alone and is incomplete. This sample has around 200,000 clones, with around 86% found just once. Sequences were obtained from PBMCs or T cells enriched from blood (not recorded which). The receptor set was obtained from a middle-aged man with acute COVID-19. CDR3s include the opening cysteine and the closing phenylalanine or tryptophan. A D gene is named only where the DNA matches it firmly. Size is stated for part of the rows, as once, few or many counts, or as a class when the clone is expanded.

j_call | v_call | d_call | clone_size | cdr3_aa | cdr3_nt
TRBJ2-7 | TRBV12-5 | TRBD1 | once | CASGRTGTGNYEQYF | TGTGCTAGTGGTCGGACCGGGACAGGGAATTACGAGCAGTACTTC
TRBJ1-4 | TRBV7-2 | . | once | CASSPRVQGEKLFF | TGTGCCAGCAGCCCCCGGGTACAGGGCGAAAAACTGTTTTTT
TRBJ2-2 | TRBV2 | . | . | CASSPRQTTGELFF | TGTGCCAGCAGCCCGAGACAGACCACCGGGGAGCTGTTTTTT
TRBJ1-3 | TRBV16 | . | . | CASSQYGGISGNTIYF | TGTGCCAGCAGCCAATATGGGGGCATCTCTGGAAACACCATATATTTT
TRBJ1-1 | TRBV18 | . | . | CASSPTTVNTEAFF | TGTGCCAGCTCACCCACGACAGTGAACACTGAAGCTTTCTTT
TRBJ2-5 | TRBV6-5 | . | . | CAVSRDLQETQYF | TGTGCCGTCTCCCGGGACTTACAAGAGACCCAGTACTTC
TRBJ2-1 | TRBV2 | . | . | CARTTGVSGTVYNEQFF | TGTGCCAGGACCACAGGGGTTAGCGGGACCGTTTACAATGAGCAGTTCTTC
TRBJ1-3 | TRBV30 | . | . | CAFARGSGNTIYF | TGTGCCTTCGCCCGGGGGTCTGGAAACACCATATATTTT
TRBJ2-5 | TRBV19 | . | . | CASSRRRVETQYF | TGTGCCAGTAGTAGGAGGAGGGTAGAGACCCAGTACTTC
TRBJ1-5 | TRBV7-2 | TRBD1 | . | CASSRDRNNQPQHF | TGTGCCAGCAGCAGGGACAGGAACAATCAGCCCCAGCATTTT
TRBJ2-2 | TRBV28 | TRBD1 | few | CASSFLQGAAGELFF | TGTGCCAGCAGTTTCCTCCAGGGGGCTGCCGGGGAGCTGTTTTTT
TRBJ2-3 | TRBV19 | TRBD2 | . | CATGLAGVSTDTQYF | TGTGCCACAGGACTAGCGGGAGTAAGCACAGATACGCAGTATTTT
TRBJ2-5 | TRBV30 | . | . | CAWNLAIQETQYF | TGTGCCTGGAATCTGGCAATCCAAGAGACCCAGTACTTC
TRBJ1-1 | TRBV7-9 | . | . | CASSLVIMNTEAFF | TGTGCCAGCAGCTTAGTTATAATGAACACTGAAGCTTTCTTT
TRBJ1-5 | TRBV27 | . | . | CASTNIRAGGMGNQPQHF | TGTGCCAGCACTAATATAAGGGCAGGCGGGATGGGCAATCAGCCCCAGCATTTT
TRBJ1-5 | TRBV9 | TRBD1 | . | CASNSRGDRGQPQHF | TGTGCCAGCAACTCCCGAGGGGACAGGGGTCAGCCCCAGCATTTT
TRBJ2-7 | TRBV7-9 | TRBD1 | . | CASSETGIHEQYF | TGTGCCAGCAGCGAGACAGGGATCCACGAGCAGTACTTC
TRBJ1-5 | TRBV29-1 | . | . | CSVVKEPNQPQHF | TGCAGCGTTGTGAAGGAGCCGAATCAGCCCCAGCATTTT
TRBJ2-7 | TRBV28 | TRBD2 | . | CASSLGKAGGGEQYF | TGTGCCAGCAGTTTAGGCAAAGCGGGAGGAGGTGAGCAGTACTTC
TRBJ1-4 | TRBV28 | . | . | CASSSPRGREEKLFF | TGTGCCAGCAGTTCCCCCCGAGGTCGCGAGGAAAAACTGTTTTTT
TRBJ2-5 | TRBV27 | TRBD2 | . | CASSLLAGGGETQYF | TGTGCCAGCAGTTTGCTAGCGGGAGGAGGAGAGACCCAGTACTTC
TRBJ1-2 | TRBV5-1 | . | . | CASRPGDVNYGYTF | TGCGCCAGCCGACCAGGGGACGTTAACTATGGCTACACCTTC
TRBJ1-5 | TRBV19 | . | . | CASRRSQNQPQHF | TGTGCCAGTAGACGCAGTCAGAATCAGCCCCAGCATTTT
TRBJ1-5 | TRBV24-1 | . | . | CATADGSTNQPQHF | TGTGCCACCGCGGACGGGAGTACTAATCAGCCCCAGCATTTT
TRBJ1-2 | TRBV7-9 | . | . | CASSPKEVGYTF | TGTGCCAGCAGCCCCAAGGAGGTCGGCTACACCTTC
TRBJ2-1 | TRBV3-1/TRBV3-2 | . | . | CASSQDRVGGQFF | TGTGCCAGCAGCCAAGATCGTGTAGGGGGGCAGTTCTTC
TRBJ2-5 | TRBV7-2 | TRBD1 | . | CASSSRQSGGPETQYF | TGTGCCAGCAGCTCCCGGCAATCAGGGGGCCCTGAGACCCAGTACTTC
TRBJ2-3 | TRBV5-1 | . | many | CASSLASLAVVDTQYF | TGCGCCAGCAGCTTGGCCTCACTAGCAGTAGTAGATACGCAGTATTTT
TRBJ2-7 | TRBV6-5 | . | . | CASRNTGSYEQYF | TGTGCCAGCAGGAATACAGGCTCCTACGAGCAGTACTTC
TRBJ2-7 | TRBV5-1 | TRBD2 | . | CASSLAGLADSYEQYF | TGCGCCAGCAGCTTGGCCGGACTAGCGGACTCCTACGAGCAGTACTTC
TRBJ1-2 | TRBV7-2 | . | . | CASSTPGTYYGYTF | TGTGCCAGCAGCACACCCGGGACATACTATGGCTACACCTTC
TRBJ2-7 | TRBV5-4 | . | . | CASSFDRGYYEQYF | TGTGCCAGCAGCTTTGACCGCGGATACTACGAGCAGTACTTC
TRBJ2-7 | TRBV6-6 | TRBD1 | once | CASKWDRAAWEQYF | TGTGCCAGCAAGTGGGACAGGGCGGCCTGGGAGCAGTACTTC
TRBJ2-7 | TRBV5-4 | TRBD2 | . | CASSLSGSEQYF | TGTGCCAGCAGCTTGAGCGGGAGCGAGCAGTACTTC
TRBJ2-5 | TRBV18 | . | . | CASSPFGQQETQYF | TGTGCCAGCTCACCGTTTGGACAGCAAGAGACCCAGTACTTC
TRBJ2-7 | TRBV7-4 | TRBD2 | . | CANRELAGGREQYF | TGTGCCAACCGGGAGCTAGCGGGAGGGCGAGAGCAGTACTTC
TRBJ1-3 | TRBV7-8 | . | . | CASSETGAWGNTIYF | TGTGCCAGCAGCGAGACCGGAGCGTGGGGAAACACCATATATTTT
TRBJ2-2 | TRBV6-2/TRBV6-3 | TRBD1 | . | CASSPGQGISGELFF | TGTGCCAGCAGTCCGGGACAGGGAATATCCGGGGAGCTGTTTTTT
TRBJ2-1 | TRBV19 | TRBD1 | . | CASSTTGTGYNEQFF | TGTGCCAGTAGTACCACCGGGACAGGGTACAATGAGCAGTTCTTC
TRBJ2-7 | TRBV12-3/TRBV12-4 | . | . | CASSITTAYEQYF | TGTGCCAGCAGTATTACTACCGCCTACGAGCAGTACTTC
TRBJ2-7 | TRBV9 | TRBD2 | . | CASSPQVAGSSYEQYF | TGTGCCAGCAGCCCGCAGGTAGCGGGAAGCTCCTACGAGCAGTACTTC
TRBJ2-7 | TRBV27 | . | . | CASSLKSAGWATGEQYF | TGTGCCAGCAGTTTAAAATCAGCGGGCTGGGCAACGGGCGAGCAGTACTTC
TRBJ1-2 | TRBV3-1/TRBV3-2 | TRBD1 | . | CASSQRDRVQNF | TGTGCCAGCAGCCAACGAGACAGGGTTCAGAATTTC
TRBJ2-1 | TRBV3-1/TRBV3-2 | TRBD2 | . | CASNPAGVVRGYNEQFF | TGTGCCAGCAATCCAGCGGGAGTGGTCCGAGGCTACAATGAGCAGTTCTTC
TRBJ2-7 | TRBV5-5 | . | . | CASSSVGGYEQYF | TGTGCCAGCAGTTCCGTGGGGGGCTACGAGCAGTACTTC
TRBJ2-3 | TRBV30 | TRBD1 | . | CAWIRTGSTDTQYF | TGTGCCTGGATTAGGACAGGGAGCACAGATACGCAGTATTTT
TRBJ2-1 | TRBV7-8 | . | . | CASSSRPGSEQFF | TGTGCCAGCAGCTCCCGCCCTGGGAGTGAGCAGTTCTTC
TRBJ2-1 | TRBV5-4 | . | . | CASSLAGLDEQFF | TGTGCCAGCAGCTTGGCGGGGTTAGATGAGCAGTTCTTC